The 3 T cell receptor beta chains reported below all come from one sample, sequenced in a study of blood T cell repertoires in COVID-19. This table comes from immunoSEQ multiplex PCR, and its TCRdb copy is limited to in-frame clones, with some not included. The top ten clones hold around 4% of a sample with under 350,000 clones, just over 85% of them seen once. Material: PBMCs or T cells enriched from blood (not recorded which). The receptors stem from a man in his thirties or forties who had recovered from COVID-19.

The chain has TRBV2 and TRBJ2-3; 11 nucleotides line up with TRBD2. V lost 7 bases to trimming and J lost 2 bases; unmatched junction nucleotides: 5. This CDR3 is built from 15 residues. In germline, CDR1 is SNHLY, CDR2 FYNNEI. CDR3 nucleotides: TGTGCCAGCACCAAGACTAGCGGGGACACAGATACGCAGTATTTT. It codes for CASTKTSGDTDTQYF.

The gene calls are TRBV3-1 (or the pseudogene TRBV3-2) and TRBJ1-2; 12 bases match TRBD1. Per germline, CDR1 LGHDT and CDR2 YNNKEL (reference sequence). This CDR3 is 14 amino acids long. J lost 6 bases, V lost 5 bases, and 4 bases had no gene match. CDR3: CASSNRDRGHGYTF. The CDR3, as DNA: TGTGCCAGCAGCAACCGGGACAGGGGGCATGGCTACACCTTC.

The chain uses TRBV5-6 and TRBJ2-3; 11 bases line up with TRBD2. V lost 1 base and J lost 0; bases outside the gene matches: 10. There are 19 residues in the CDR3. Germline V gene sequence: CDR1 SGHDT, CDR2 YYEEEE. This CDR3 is CASSLLLAGDRRSTDTQYF. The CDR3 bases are TGTGCCAGCAGCTTGCTACTAGCGGGGGACCGTCGGAGCACAGATACGCAGTATTTT.